This T cell receptor beta chain was observed in a study of T cell repertoires in cytomegalovirus infection. Across the study: Public TCR beta signatures indicated both CMV infection and matching HLA type. Study conclusions and caveats: The cumulative frequency of public TCR beta families identified carriers of CMV plus the relevant HLA.

This clonotype was found many times. Its antigen is currently unknown. Using its own MiXCR run on the reads, TCRdb lists one record per CDR3 protein. The data show about 320,000 distinct CDR3 sequences, 8% to 10% seen once. Germline V lookup: CDR1 SGHTA, CDR2 FQGNSA. The CDR3 is 14 amino acids. The germline V and J ends were trimmed by 6 bases and 3 bases, with 12 bases remaining between them. The specimen sequenced was PBMCs. The chain joins TRBV7-2 to TRBJ1-5; TRBD1 might be the D (5 bases). This TCR was recovered from a human donor in good health (CMV status not recorded). Some clones in this sample may be carry-over from other donors' samples. CDR3 protein: CASRTDGDNQPQHF. CDR3 DNA sequence: TGTGCCAGCAGGACAGACGGGGACAATCAGCCCCAGCATTTT.